These 27 T cell receptor beta chains were sequenced from one sample in a study of a mutant IDH1 vaccine in newly diagnosed glioma. Here immunoSEQ multiplex PCR was the method, and the copy in TCRdb shows in-frame clones only, minus some. The sample contains about 41,000 clones, 75% to 90% of which appear only once. Their recognized antigens are unknown. Specified time point: week 35, safety follow-up. Each vaccine dose was 300 ug of mutant IDH1 20-mer peptide, with topical imiquimod. The sample in question was PBMCs, obtained from a glioma patient whose treatment included an IDH1 peptide vaccine. These receptors were obtained from a man in his forties or fifties with glioma.

The V gene is TRBV25-1, the J gene TRBJ2-7; D is possibly TRBD2 (5 bases). The V end lost 1 base, the J end lost 2 bases, and 12 bases lay between the germline ends. The germline gives CDR1 MGHDK, CDR2 SYGVNS. This CDR3 region has 15 residues. The CDR3 region is CASSESGKTPYEQYF. The CDR3 DNA reads as TGTGCCAGCAGTGAATCCGGGAAAACCCCCTACGAGCAGTACTTC.

The genes are TRBV19 and TRBJ2-7; 9 bases align to TRBD2. The CDR3 loop spans 17 amino acids. Germline lookup yields CDR1 LNHDA and CDR2 SQIVND (reference sequence). V shed 1 base and J 6 bases; nucleotides not matched to a gene: 13. This CDR3 is CASSIGGSGGKSCEQYV. In nucleotides, the CDR3 is TGTGCCAGTAGTATAGGAGGCAGCGGGGGGAAGAGTTGCGAGCAGTACGTC.

The chain joins TRBV13 to TRBJ2-3, with D uncertain. Deletions cut 8 bases from V and 4 bases from J, with 7 bases between. CDR3 length: 11 amino acids. The germline V gene encodes CDR1 PRHDT and CDR2 FYEKMQ (reference sequence). CDR3 DNA sequence: TGTGCCAGCTCCGTATCAGATACGCAGTATTTT. Protein sequence: CASSVSDTQYF.

V gene TRBV5-5 combines with J gene TRBJ1-2; D uncertain. CDR1 and CDR2 from the germline V gene are SGHKS and YYEKEE (reference sequence). CDR3 length equals 13 residues. V gave up 4 bases and J gave up 2 bases, with 9 bases separating them. CDR3 DNA sequence: TGTGCCAGCAGCCTCGTGGGGAACTATGGCTACACCTTC. Its translation: CASSLVGNYGYTF.

The table lists this clone with a count of one. The chain recombines TRBV7-2 with TRBJ1-1, with 8 positions matching TRBD1. Germline V gene lookup returns CDR1 SGHTA and CDR2 FQGNSA. V lost 2 bases to trimming and J lost 4 bases; unmatched junction nucleotides: 3. The CDR3 spans 14 residues. CDR3 sequence (DNA): TGTGCCAGCAGCTTAAATCAGGGGGCCACTGAAGCTTTCTTT. Protein sequence: CASSLNQGATEAFF. Drawing the rest from reference TRBV7-2 and TRBJ1-1, the complete variable domain is GAGVSQSPSNKVTEKGKDVELRCDPISGHTALYWYRQSLGQGLEFLIYFQGNSAPDKSGLPSDRFSAERTGGSVSTLTIQRTQQEDSAVYLCASSLNQGATEAFFGQGTRLTVV.

This chain links TRBV19 with TRBJ1-2, with D uncertain. V lost 0 bases and J 3 bases, leaving 8 bases between the germline ends. Germline V gene data show CDR1 as LNHDA and CDR2 as SQIVND (reference sequence). This CDR3 is built from 14 residues. The CDR3 coding sequence is TGTGCCAGTAGTATAGAGGCAATGGACTATGGCTACACCTTC. This encodes CASSIEAMDYGYTF.

The chain joins TRBV6-4 to TRBJ1-1; a possible D gene is TRBD1 (5 bases). CDR3 length equals 14 residues. Germline values: CDR1 MRHNA, CDR2 SNTAGT. Trimming pared 0 bases from V and 5 bases from J, leaving 10 bases between. This chain's CDR3 is CASSDSSRGTEAFF. The CDR3 DNA follows: TGTGCCAGCAGTGACTCGAGTCGGGGGACTGAAGCTTTCTTT.

J is TRBJ1-2 and V is TRBV27; no clear D gene. Germline-derived CDR1 and CDR2 are MNHEY and SMNVEV (reference sequence). Trimming left V 11 bases short and J 4 bases short, with 23 bases between. CDR3 length: 15 amino acids. The CDR3 nucleotides are TGTGCCCGACACGGGGTGGGTCGAGACGCCTATGGCTACACCTTC. Amino acids: CARHGVGRDAYGYTF.

The chain joins TRBV9 to TRBJ1-1; a weak D match, TRBD1 (5 bases). The CDR3 has 16 residues. The ends were cut back, 3 bases at V and 5 bases at J, with 20 bases in the middle. Germline CDR1 is SGDLS and CDR2 is YYNGEE. For the CDR3, the DNA is TGTGCCAGCAGCGAGGGGAGCGGGGGGTTCATTACTGAAGCTTTCTTT. Its protein is CASSEGSGGFITEAFF.

This chain links TRBV2 with TRBJ2-7; 9 positions match TRBD1. Looked up from germline, CDR1 is SNHLY and CDR2 is FYNNEI. The CDR3 has 15 amino acids. With 6 bases clipped from V and 8 bases from J, the junction kept 14 bases outside the gene matches. CDR3 in DNA: TGTGCCAGCAGCGAACTCGGGACAGGGAGTATCAAGCAGTACTTC. This gives the protein CASSELGTGSIKQYF. Variable domain in full (rest from reference TRBV2 and TRBJ2-7): EPEVTQTPSHQVTQMGQEVILRCVPISNHLYFYWYRQILGQKVEFLVSFYNNEISEKSEIFDDQFSVERPDGSNFTLKIRSTKLEDSAMYFCASSELGTGSIKQYFGPGTRLTVT.

The chain joins TRBV9 to TRBJ2-1; unclear D gene. The CDR3 loop spans 13 amino acids. Germline V lookup: CDR1 SGDLS, CDR2 YYNGEE. The V and J ends lost 1 base and 5 bases respectively, with 7 bases between them. The chain's CDR3 is CASSVSRNNEQFF. The CDR3 nucleotides read TGTGCCAGCAGCGTATCCAGAAACAATGAGCAGTTCTTC.

The rearrangement links TRBV12-5 to TRBJ1-3; no firm D call. V lost 7 bases and J 0 bases, leaving 16 bases between the germline ends. Germline V gene sequence: CDR1 LGHNT, CDR2 FRNRAP. CDR3 length equals 16 residues. The CDR3 is CASAASGSLSGNTIYF. CDR3 in DNA: TGTGCTAGTGCCGCCTCAGGCAGCCTCTCTGGAAACACCATATATTTT.

The V and J genes are TRBV18 and TRBJ1-2; tentative D call: TRBD1 (6 bases). CDR1 KGHSH and CDR2 LQKENI come from the germline V gene. V lost 1 base to trimming and J lost 2 bases, with 20 bases between them. This CDR3 spans 18 amino acids. In DNA form, the CDR3 reads TGTGCCAGCTCACCACTGAACGTCCAGGACAGTGTCAACTATGGCTACACCTTC. Protein: CASSPLNVQDSVNYGYTF.

The gene calls are TRBV4-1 and TRBJ2-2; tentatively, D is TRBD1 (6 bases). CDR3 length: 21 residues. The germline V and J ends were trimmed by 3 bases and 1 base, with 27 bases remaining between them. Germline loops: CDR1 MGHRA, CDR2 YSYEKL. The CDR3 spells CASSHPSLGHSGQENTGELFF. Here the CDR3 DNA reads TGCGCCAGCAGCCATCCCTCCCTCGGGCACTCGGGACAAGAGAACACCGGGGAGCTGTTTTTT.

The rearrangement joins TRBV6-1 to TRBJ1-5; D is uncertain. Trimming left V 5 bases short and J 2 bases short, with 10 bases between. Germline-derived CDR1 and CDR2 are MNHNS and SASEGT. The CDR3 totals 14 residues. The CDR3 is CASSSAAGNQPQHF. In DNA, the CDR3 is TGTGCCAGCAGTAGTGCGGCGGGCAATCAGCCCCAGCATTTT.

This clone was recorded only once. The V gene is TRBV7-2, the J gene TRBJ2-3; TRBD2 aligns across 12 bases. V lost 1 base and J lost 5; bases outside the gene matches: 7. Looked up from germline, CDR1 is SGHTA and CDR2 is FQGNSA. The CDR3 runs to 17 residues. The CDR3 region is CASSLVASGRAVDTQYF. CDR3 DNA: TGTGCCAGCAGCTTAGTGGCTAGCGGGAGGGCCGTAGATACGCAGTATTTT.

The chain couples TRBV18 to TRBJ1-4; D not certain. V lost 6 bases and J 8 bases, leaving 13 bases between the germline ends. Germline V gives CDR1 KGHSH, CDR2 LQKENI. The CDR3 extends over 13 amino acids. The CDR3 here is CASSRAVGEKLFF. CDR3 nucleotide sequence: TGTGCCAGCTCCCGGGCGGTCGGGGAAAAACTGTTTTTT.

This rearrangement joins TRBV29-1 to TRBJ2-5, with 7 bases aligning to TRBD2. Trimming took 7 bases from V and 5 from J; bases not matched to a gene: 13. The CDR3 is 14 residues long. Germline CDR1 and CDR2: SQVTM and ANQGSEA. CDR3 sequence: CSARKGGSPETQYF. The CDR3 region has the DNA TGCAGCGCGAGAAAGGGCGGGAGCCCCGAGACCCAGTACTTC.

J is TRBJ1-1 and V is TRBV10-3, with D uncertain. Germline V lookup: CDR1 ENHRY, CDR2 SYGVKD. The CDR3 runs 14 residues. Trimming took 5 bases from V and 1 from J, leaving 11 bases between them. CDR3 residues: CAISQGIENTEAFF. The CDR3 coding sequence is TGTGCCATCAGTCAAGGGATAGAGAACACTGAAGCTTTCTTT.

V is TRBV9 and J is TRBJ2-3; D unclear. The CDR3 has 15 amino acids. Trimming shortened V by 3 bases and J by 2 bases, and 13 bases separated the two germline ends. CDR1 and CDR2 from the germline V gene are SGDLS and YYNGEE. CDR3 nucleotide sequence: TGTGCCAGCAGCGGAACCTTGGACCCCACAGATACGCAGTATTTT. This translates into CASSGTLDPTDTQYF.

The rearrangement joins TRBV18 to TRBJ2-7; the match to TRBD1 covers 7 bases. Germline CDR1 KGHSH, CDR2 LQKENI. J was trimmed by 6 bases and V by 2 bases; bases with no gene match: 7. This CDR3 has 14 residues. CDR3 DNA sequence: TGTGCCAGCTCACCAAGACAGGGTTTGGGCGAGCAGTACGTC. It specifies CASSPRQGLGEQYV.

This clone was seen only a few times. The V gene is TRBV7-2, the J gene TRBJ2-6, with D uncertain. The CDR3 sequence is 16 residues long. CDR1 and CDR2 (germline): SGHTA, FQGNSA. V was clipped by 6 bases and J by 0 bases, with 12 bases between them. Here the CDR3 DNA reads TGTGCCAGCAGTCTCAAGGCCCTCTCTGGGGCCAACGTCCTGACTTTC. It translates to CASSLKALSGANVLTF. Based on the CDR3 plus reference TRBV7-2 and TRBJ2-6, the full variable domain is GAGVSQSPSNKVTEKGKDVELRCDPISGHTALYWYRQSLGQGLEFLIYFQGNSAPDKSGLPSDRFSAERTGGSVSTLTIQRTQQEDSAVYLCASSLKALSGANVLTFGAGSRLTVL.

The chain recombines TRBV7-8 with TRBJ2-7; TRBD2 might be the D (6 bases). V lost 0 bases to trimming and J lost 5 bases, with 11 bases between them. This CDR3 spans 14 amino acids. Germline V gives CDR1 SGHVS, CDR2 FQNEAQ. This CDR3 is CASSLASWGDEQYV. The CDR3 nucleotides are TGTGCCAGCAGCTTAGCGTCCTGGGGGGACGAGCAGTACGTC.

J is TRBJ2-2 and V is TRBV7-9; 8 nucleotides agree with TRBD2. The V and J ends lost 3 bases and 3 bases, in that order; junction bases with no gene match: 3. Germline loops: CDR1 SEHNR, CDR2 FQNEAQ (reference sequence). The CDR3 has 15 amino acids. CDR3 nucleotide sequence: TGTGCCAGCAGCTTGAGCGGGGGCGACACCGGGGAGCTGTTTTTT. Protein sequence: CASSLSGGDTGELFF.

The chain joins TRBV4-1 to TRBJ1-1, with 8 bases identical to TRBD1. Germline-derived CDR1 and CDR2 are MGHRA and YSYEKL. The CDR3 length is 18 residues. Germline trimming cut 1 base from V and 5 bases from J; bases unmatched to any gene: 15. The CDR3 coding sequence is TGCGCCAGCAGCCAAGCATCGGACAGGGTGTTACGGGGGACTGAAGCTTTCTTT. Translating gives CASSQASDRVLRGTEAFF.

The chain couples TRBV2 to TRBJ2-1; D is uncertain. V lost 6 bases and J 4 bases, leaving 10 bases between the germline ends. The CDR3 sequence is 13 residues long. Germline V gives CDR1 SNHLY, CDR2 FYNNEI. CDR3 residues: CASRGWGYNEQFF. CDR3 DNA sequence: TGTGCCAGCAGGGGGTGGGGTTACAATGAGCAGTTCTTC.

J is TRBJ2-4 and V is TRBV28; 7 nucleotides match TRBD1. The CDR3 has 18 amino acids. The V segment lost 2 bases and the J segment 8 bases; nucleotides outside the gene matches: 18. Germline CDR1 is MDHEN and CDR2 is SYDVKM. The CDR3 sequence: CASSLRASETGFGDIQYF. DNA of the CDR3: TGTGCCAGCAGTTTAAGGGCGTCAGAGACAGGGTTCGGGGACATTCAGTACTTC.